These 28 T cell receptor beta chains originate from one sample sequenced in a study of PD-L1 blockade in urothelial cancer. Here immunoSEQ multiplex PCR was the method, and the copy in TCRdb shows in-frame clones only, minus some. Among approximately 79,000 clones listed, more than 85% were seen once. Time point denoted: peripheral blood 6 weeks after treatment start. The sample was PBMCs, taken around atezolizumab (anti-PD-L1) treatment. Receptor source: a woman of 80 years or more with urothelial cancer.

The chain combines TRBV5-6 with TRBJ2-3; D call uncertain. CDR3 length: 13 residues. The ends were cut back, 1 base at V and 0 bases at J, with 3 bases in the middle. Per the germline V gene, CDR1 is SGHDT and CDR2 is YYEEEE. CDR3 nucleotide sequence: TGTGCCAGCAGCTTGCCGAGCACAGATACGCAGTATTTT. This translates into CASSLPSTDTQYF. Filled out from reference TRBV5-6 and TRBJ2-3, the complete variable domain reads DAGVTQSPTHLIKTRGQQVTLRCSPKSGHDTVSWYQQALGQGPQFIFQYYEEEERQRGNFPDRFSGHQFPNYSSELNVNALLLGDSALYLCASSLPSTDTQYFGPGTRLTVL.

CDR3 nucleotides: TGTGCCAGCAGTGATCGCCTAGCGGGAGCTGAGACCCAGTACTTC. Protein sequence: CASSDRLAGAETQYF. V and J are TRBV2 and TRBJ2-5, with TRBD2 matching 10 bases. The CDR3 is made up of 15 amino acids. With 3 bases clipped from V and 5 bases from J, the junction kept 6 bases outside the gene matches. Per the germline V gene, CDR1 is SNHLY and CDR2 is FYNNEI.

V is TRBV9 and J is TRBJ1-2; D not certain. Deletions cut 5 bases from V and 1 base from J, with 6 bases between. The CDR3 is 12 amino acids. Germline CDR1 is SGDLS and CDR2 is YYNGEE. As DNA, the CDR3 is TGTGCCAGCAGGAGGGATAACTATGGCTACACCTTC. Protein product: CASRRDNYGYTF.

A single count supports this clone. The CDR3 DNA reads TGTGCCAGCAGCGTGACAGGGGGGAACTATGGCTACACCTTC. Protein product: CASSVTGGNYGYTF. V gene TRBV9 combines with J gene TRBJ1-2, with 9 nucleotides matching TRBD1. After removal of 2 bases from V and 2 bases from J, the junction contained 1 base not matched to a gene. The germline CDR1 and CDR2 sequences are SGDLS and YYNGEE. The CDR3 is 14 amino acids.

This clone was seen just once. The J gene is TRBJ2-3, the V gene TRBV7-3, with TRBD1 as a possible D gene (6 bases). Germline V gene sequence: CDR1 SGHTA, CDR2 FQGTGA. The CDR3 runs to 15 residues. V was clipped by 2 bases and J by 2 bases, with 11 bases between them. CDR3 nucleotides: TGTGCCAGCAGCTTACACCGGGACAACACAGATACGCAGTATTTT. This translates into CASSLHRDNTDTQYF.

V is TRBV9 and J is TRBJ2-3; 7 bases agree with TRBD1. The CDR3 loop spans 14 amino acids. Trimming at V came to 3 bases and at J to 5 bases, leaving 6 bases not matched to a gene. Germline CDR1 and CDR2: SGDLS and YYNGEE. The CDR3: CASSDRGDVDTQYF. The DNA for the CDR3 is TGTGCCAGCAGCGACAGGGGCGACGTAGATACGCAGTATTTT.

V is TRBV28 and J is TRBJ2-3, with TRBD1 matching over 8 bases. The CDR3 totals 14 residues. Germline CDR1 is MDHEN and CDR2 is SYDVKM. Losses at the gene ends were 8 bases for V and 3 bases for J; bases not matched to a gene: 7. The CDR3 spells CASHGQGETDTQYF. The CDR3 DNA follows: TGTGCCAGCCACGGACAGGGAGAGACAGATACGCAGTATTTT.

CDR3 in amino acids: CASRLAGSNTDTQYF. The CDR3 coding sequence is TGTGCCAGCCGACTAGCGGGCTCCAATACAGATACGCAGTATTTT. The chain employs TRBV27 and TRBJ2-3, with TRBD2 matching over 10 bases. This CDR3 spans 15 amino acids. Trimming took 8 bases from V and 3 from J; bases not matched to a gene: 8. Germline assignment: CDR1 MNHEY and CDR2 SMNVEV (reference sequence).

This chain joins TRBV9 and TRBJ2-7, with a possible D match to TRBD1 (5 bases). V lost 0 bases and J lost 4, with 8 bases in between. CDR1 SGDLS and CDR2 YYNGEE come from the germline V gene. CDR3 length: 13 residues. The CDR3 here is CASSVDRGYEQYF. As DNA, the CDR3 is TGTGCCAGCAGCGTAGATAGGGGTTACGAGCAGTACTTC.

The chain couples TRBV7-9 to TRBJ1-5, with 7 positions matching TRBD1. V trimming: 5 bases; J trimming: 6 bases; junction bases outside the gene matches: 4. CDR1 and CDR2 from the germline V gene are SEHNR and FQNEAQ (reference sequence). The CDR3 has 13 residues. CDR3 protein: CASSHGTAQPQHF. CDR3 DNA: TGTGCCAGCAGCCACGGGACAGCTCAGCCCCAGCATTTT.

V and J are TRBV9 and TRBJ2-1, with 7 bases lining up with TRBD2. CDR1 and CDR2 (germline): SGDLS, YYNGEE. This CDR3 spans 15 amino acids. The J segment lost 0 bases and the V segment lost 0 bases, leaving 0 bases of the junction unmatched. In DNA, the CDR3 is TGTGCCAGCAGCGTAGGGGGGGGCTCCTACAATGAGCAGTTCTTC. It encodes CASSVGGGSYNEQFF.

A word on this clone: Distinct nucleotide sequences in the sample also encode this CDR3. The chain joins TRBV5-1 to TRBJ2-3, with TRBD1 as a possible D gene (6 bases). This CDR3 contains 15 residues. The V end was cut by 0 bases, the J end by 2 bases, with 10 bases between. Germline V gene data show CDR1 as SGHRS and CDR2 as YFSETQ. The CDR3: CASSLVAGDTDTQYF. CDR3 nucleotide sequence: TGCGCCAGCAGCTTGGTGGCAGGGGACACAGATACGCAGTATTTT.

The chain combines TRBV11-2 with TRBJ2-1; TRBD2 matches at 10 bases. CDR1 is SGHAT and CDR2 is FQNNGV in the germline V gene. With V trimmed by 5 bases and J by 7 bases, 5 bases remained unmatched. CDR3 length: 14 residues. The CDR3 nucleotides read TGTGCCAGCAGCCTGGGACTAGCGATTAATGAGCAGTTCTTC. It codes for CASSLGLAINEQFF.

This chain links TRBV28 with TRBJ1-1, with 7 bases that match TRBD1. CDR3 length equals 12 residues. The trim removed 3 bases at V and 6 bases at J, leaving 1 base unmatched. Germline V gives CDR1 MDHEN, CDR2 SYDVKM. DNA of the CDR3: TGTGCCAGCAGTTTTACAGGGGCTGAAGCTTTCTTT. Encoded protein: CASSFTGAEAFF.

J is TRBJ2-5 and V is TRBV28; D may be TRBD2 (6 bases). The ends were cut back, 7 bases at V and 3 bases at J, with 9 bases in the middle. There are 12 residues in the CDR3. CDR1 MDHEN and CDR2 SYDVKM come from the germline V gene. The CDR3 loop is CASTSVEETQYF. In DNA form, the CDR3 reads TGTGCCAGCACTAGCGTAGAAGAGACCCAGTACTTC. The entire variable domain, with the rest obtained from reference TRBV28 and TRBJ2-5, is as follows: DVKVTQSSRYLVKRTGEKVFLECVQDMDHENMFWYRQDPGLGLRLIYFSYDVKMKEKGDIPEGYSVSREKKERFSLILESASTNQTSMYLCASTSVEETQYFGPGTRLLVL.

CDR3 protein: CASSEARRLAGEWV. The CDR3 DNA reads TGTGCCAGCAGTGAAGCTCGTCGCCTAGCGGGAGAATGGGTC. This chain joins TRBV6-1 and TRBJ2-7; 10 bases fit TRBD2. Germline-derived CDR1 and CDR2 are MNHNS and SASEGT. The CDR3 consists of 14 residues.

The CDR3 loop reads CASSYLAGRADTQYF. The CDR3 bases are TGTGCCAGCAGTTACCTAGCGGGTAGGGCAGATACGCAGTATTTT. V gene TRBV6-6 combines with J gene TRBJ2-3, with 8 bases that match TRBD2. From germline, CDR1 is MNHNY and CDR2 SVGAGI (reference sequence). After removal of 2 bases from V and 4 bases from J, the junction contained 5 bases not matched to a gene. The CDR3 totals 15 residues.

This rearrangement joins TRBV5-1 to TRBJ1-1; TRBD1 might be the D (6 bases). The V end lost 0 bases, the J end lost 0 bases, and 12 bases lay between the germline ends. The length of the CDR3 is 16 residues. Germline lookup yields CDR1 SGHRS and CDR2 YFSETQ. CDR3 protein: CASSLGPTGLNTEAFF. In DNA, the CDR3 is TGCGCCAGCAGCTTGGGTCCTACAGGGCTGAACACTGAAGCTTTCTTT.

This clone came up a few times. The genes are TRBV27 and TRBJ1-5; TRBD1 is a possible D gene (5 bases). The length of the CDR3 is 14 residues. V lost 3 bases, J lost 6 bases, and 12 bases lay in between. The germline gives CDR1 MNHEY, CDR2 SMNVEV (reference sequence). In DNA, the CDR3 is TGTGCCAGCAGTTTTGGGGGAGGGAGTCAGCCCCAGCATTTT. Encoded protein: CASSFGGGSQPQHF.

The chain carries TRBV20-1 and TRBJ2-3; D gene uncertain. With 3 bases removed from V and 5 bases from J, the gap between germline ends came to 6 bases. The germline V gene has CDR1 DFQATT and CDR2 SNEGSKA (reference sequence). This CDR3 is 11 amino acids long. CDR3 bases: TGCAGTGCTAGTACTCAAGATACGCAGTATTTT. Amino acids: CSASTQDTQYF.

The chain couples TRBV9 to TRBJ2-3, with 13 bases that match TRBD2. Germline-derived CDR1 and CDR2 are SGDLS and YYNGEE. V lost 4 bases, J lost 3 bases, and 11 bases stayed unmatched. This CDR3 has 18 residues. The CDR3 reads CASSLGTSGNRATDTQYF. The DNA for the CDR3 is TGTGCCAGCAGCCTAGGGACTAGCGGGAATCGAGCTACAGATACGCAGTATTTT.

J is TRBJ1-1 and V is TRBV7-9, with D possibly TRBD1 on 6 matching bases. V was pared by 1 base and J by 0 bases, with 12 bases between. The CDR3 spans 16 residues. Germline V gene lookup returns CDR1 SEHNR and CDR2 FQNEAQ (reference sequence). The CDR3 region has the DNA TGTGCCAGCAGCTTAGGAGGACAGTTCATGAACACTGAAGCTTTCTTT. Translation gives CASSLGGQFMNTEAFF.

CDR3 sequence (DNA): TGCGCCAGCAGCCCCCCCCAGGGACAGGGCGAGACCCAGTACTTC. Protein product: CASSPPQGQGETQYF. This chain uses TRBV5-1 with TRBJ2-5, with 9 bases matching TRBD1. The CDR3 has 15 residues. Losses at the gene ends were 4 bases for V and 5 bases for J; bases not matched to a gene: 9. Germline V gives CDR1 SGHRS, CDR2 YFSETQ.

J is TRBJ2-1 and V is TRBV7-2; TRBD2 matches at 14 bases. The CDR3 is made up of 17 amino acids. Trimming took 0 bases from V and 7 from J; bases not matched to a gene: 5. Germline V CDR1 and CDR2: SGHTA, FQGNSA. The CDR3 DNA reads as TGTGCCAGCAGCTTAGCAGGGACTAGCGGGAGTCGTAATGAGCAGTTCTTC. This gives the protein CASSLAGTSGSRNEQFF.

This sequence joins TRBV6-1 and TRBJ1-1, with D unresolved. Germline CDR1 reads MNHNS; CDR2 reads SASEGT. CDR3 length: 11 amino acids. The V end lost 7 bases, the J end lost 5 bases, and 8 bases lay between the germline ends. The CDR3 nucleotides are TGTGCCAGCACCCTCGAGACTGAAGCTTTCTTT. This sequence encodes CASTLETEAFF.

This chain links TRBV27 with TRBJ2-2, with D unclear. CDR1 and CDR2 from the germline V gene are MNHEY and SMNVEV (reference sequence). This CDR3 has 15 residues. V lost 5 bases and J 1 base, leaving 11 bases between the germline ends. The chain's CDR3 is CASSISQVNTGELFF. CDR3 coding DNA: TGTGCCAGCAGTATCTCCCAGGTGAACACCGGGGAGCTGTTTTTT.

The chain uses TRBV5-5 and TRBJ2-6, with 11 bases fitting TRBD1. The CDR3 is 18 amino acids. With V trimmed by 4 bases and J by 2 bases, 8 bases remained unmatched. Germline lookup yields CDR1 SGHKS and CDR2 YYEKEE (reference sequence). The CDR3 spells CASSPPGQGVAGANVLTF. The CDR3 nucleotides read TGTGCCAGCAGCCCCCCGGGACAGGGGGTAGCTGGGGCCAACGTCCTGACTTTC.

The chain links TRBV5-1 to TRBJ2-3; D call uncertain. The CDR3 contains 14 residues. V was cut by 6 bases and J by 2 bases, with 13 bases left in between. The germline V gene encodes CDR1 SGHRS and CDR2 YFSETQ. Here the CDR3 DNA reads TGCGCCAGCACGGCCAGCGCAGACACAGATACGCAGTATTTT. Translation gives CASTASADTDTQYF.